This is a list of T cell receptor beta chains from one sample in a study of blood T cells in healthy people across ages. Each CDR3 protein is one row after TCRdb ran MiXCR on the 5' RACE reads. The sample contains approximately 2,000,000 distinct CDR3 sequences, 39% of which appear only once. The material sequenced was blood. The origin of the receptors is a human donor in good health. Each CDR3 is given with its conserved first and last residue.

CDR3: CASSFREGQSIEQFF; V: TRBV7-9; J: TRBJ2-1
CDR3: CASSFEGAYEQYF; V: TRBV7-9; J: TRBJ2-7
CDR3: CSARDSLPTGELFF; V: TRBV20-1; J: TRBJ2-2
CDR3: CASSLLPGDKVEAFF; V: TRBV5-1; J: TRBJ1-1
CDR3: CASSLATYEQFF; V: TRBV7-9; J: TRBJ2-1
CDR3: CASSYYQVYAEQYF; V: TRBV6-2/TRBV6-3; J: TRBJ2-7
CDR3: CASSLGPGPPQYF; V: TRBV7-9; J: TRBJ2-3
CDR3: CASSLGQGDYSYEQYF; V: TRBV7-9; J: TRBJ2-7
CDR3: CASSATQTGIGELFF; V: TRBV5-1; J: TRBJ2-2
CDR3: CASRPSSGGRNEQFF; V: TRBV6-5; J: TRBJ2-1
CDR3: CSVTPGGGLTDTQYF; V: TRBV29-1; J: TRBJ2-3
CDR3: CSVEAGLISGQEFTYEQYF; V: TRBV29-1; J: TRBJ2-7
CDR3: CSVEGTTWGLAVDTQYF; V: TRBV29-1; J: TRBJ2-3
CDR3: CATGQGEAAEAFF; V: TRBV15; J: TRBJ1-1
CDR3: CASSPMAYYTDTQYF; V: TRBV18; J: TRBJ2-3
CDR3: CASSLLYSGVPGEQFF; V: TRBV7-7; J: TRBJ2-1
CDR3: CASSSDSGIYGYTF; V: TRBV5-5; J: TRBJ1-2
CDR3: CSAQLAETPYNEQFF; V: TRBV20-1; J: TRBJ2-1
CDR3: CASSEVGTANYEQYF; V: TRBV6-1; J: TRBJ2-7
CDR3: CSASPKTGNGYEQYF; V: TRBV20-1; J: TRBJ2-7
CDR3: CASSTLGAPNQPQHF; V: TRBV7-2; J: TRBJ1-5
CDR3: CASSLEHGGTEAFF; V: TRBV7-9; J: TRBJ1-1
CDR3: CSVEFEGDEQFF; V: TRBV29-1; J: TRBJ2-1
CDR3: CATYQGGWYLFNEQFF; V: TRBV6-2/TRBV6-3; J: TRBJ2-1
CDR3: CASSSAGGWGEKLFF; V: TRBV7-9; J: TRBJ1-4
CDR3: CSADAFGGNEQFF; V: TRBV20-1; J: TRBJ2-1
CDR3: CASSEDRHNYGYTF; V: TRBV2; J: TRBJ1-2
CDR3: CASKRTGGGEETQYF; V: TRBV4-1; J: .
CDR3: CSAKDKFGATGRTDTQYF; V: TRBV20-1; J: TRBJ2-3
CDR3: CAIGESISRDRRKDEQYF; V: TRBV10-3; J: TRBJ2-7
CDR3: CASSGGLNNEKLFF; V: TRBV5-8; J: TRBJ1-4
CDR3: CSASRTLGTEAFF; V: TRBV20-1; J: TRBJ1-1
CDR3: CASSLANRADGYTF; V: TRBV7-2; J: TRBJ1-2
CDR3: CASSQEGGGALGGYTF; V: TRBV4-3; J: TRBJ1-2
CDR3: CAISESSSGATDTQYF; V: TRBV10-3; J: TRBJ2-3
CDR3: CASSFMRTPTDTQYF; V: TRBV5-1; J: TRBJ2-3
CDR3: CASSQGLQDGYTF; V: TRBV3-1; J: TRBJ1-2
CDR3: CASSQAEAWGMETQYF; V: TRBV4-2; J: TRBJ2-5
CDR3: CASSRQTALSGANVLTF; V: TRBV7-2; J: TRBJ2-6
CDR3: CSPGSEFF; V: TRBV29-1; J: TRBJ2-1
CDR3: CATSDLDGAGEDGYTF; V: TRBV24-1; J: TRBJ1-2
CDR3: CSASSGGGSYNEQFF; V: TRBV20-1; J: TRBJ2-1
CDR3: CATSNGTSGGIGDTQYF; V: TRBV15; J: TRBJ2-3
CDR3: CASTLGGGLGEKLFF; V: TRBV28; J: TRBJ1-4